The T cell receptor (beta chain) under discussion was sequenced for a study of T-cell memory formation after mild COVID-19. Study-wide background: Across donors, TCR clusters were largely donor specific.

Germline-derived CDR1 and CDR2 are LGHNA and YNFKEQ. This CDR3 contains 16 residues. V was trimmed by 3 bases and J by 2 bases, leaving 17 bases between them. Constant-segment primers served in 5'RACE that generated TCR alpha and TCR beta cDNA libraries bearing sample barcodes and UMIs. TCRdb re-derived calls from the 5' RACE reads in MiXCR, one entry per CDR3 protein. The sample includes over 95,000 distinct CDR3 sequences, 22% seen only once; the top ten take approximately 40%. The material sequenced was PBMCs or a T cell subset sorted from them (not recorded which). The rearrangement joins TRBV4-2 to TRBJ2-7; a weak D match, TRBD2 (6 bases). The TCR originated in a man aged 18 to 30 who had mild COVID-19 (a few samples of this study predate the infection). Cell type and time point are not known. CDR3 sequence (DNA): TGTGCCAGCAGCCAGGCTGGGGGGACTTCCCCCTACGAGCAGTACTTC. This encodes CASSQAGGTSPYEQYF.